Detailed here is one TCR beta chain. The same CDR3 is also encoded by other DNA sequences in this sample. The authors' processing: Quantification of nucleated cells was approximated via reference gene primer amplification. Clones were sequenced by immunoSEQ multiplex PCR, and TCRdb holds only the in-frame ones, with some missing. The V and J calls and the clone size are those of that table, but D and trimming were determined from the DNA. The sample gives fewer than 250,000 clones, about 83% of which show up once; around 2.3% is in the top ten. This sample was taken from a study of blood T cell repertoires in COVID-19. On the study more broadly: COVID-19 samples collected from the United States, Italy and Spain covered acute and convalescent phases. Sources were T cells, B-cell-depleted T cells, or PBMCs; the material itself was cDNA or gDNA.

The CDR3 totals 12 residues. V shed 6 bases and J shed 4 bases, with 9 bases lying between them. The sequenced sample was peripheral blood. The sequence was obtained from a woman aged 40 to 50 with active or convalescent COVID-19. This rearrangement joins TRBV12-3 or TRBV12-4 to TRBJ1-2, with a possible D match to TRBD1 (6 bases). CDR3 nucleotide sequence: TGTGCCAGCAGCCTGACAGGCTATGGCTACACCTTC. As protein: CASSLTGYGYTF.